The 31 T cell receptor beta chains given below trace back to one sample, sequenced in a study of blood T cell repertoires in COVID-19. Here immunoSEQ multiplex PCR was the method, and the copy in TCRdb shows in-frame clones only, minus some. The sample lists about 220,000 clones; roughly 85% were seen once. The sample taken for sequencing was peripheral blood. Every receptor here comes from a man aged 45 to 65 who had recovered from COVID-19.

V is TRBV27 and J is TRBJ2-1; tentative D call: TRBD1 (6 bases). Looked up from germline, CDR1 is MNHEY and CDR2 is SMNVEV (reference sequence). Trimming took 0 bases from V and 6 from J, leaving 15 bases between them. This CDR3 region has 16 residues. CDR3 DNA: TGTGCCAGCAGTTTATCCTCAGGGGTAGTAGCCAATGAGCAGTTCTTC. Translation gives CASSLSSGVVANEQFF.

This clone was observed a handful of times. The J gene is TRBJ2-7, the V gene TRBV5-1; 7 nucleotides line up with TRBD1. Germline values: CDR1 SGHRS, CDR2 YFSETQ. The CDR3 has 16 residues. Germline trimming cut 0 bases from V and 3 bases from J; bases unmatched to any gene: 9. The CDR3: CASSLVIGTAVYEQYF. The CDR3 DNA sequence: TGCGCCAGCAGCTTGGTGATCGGGACAGCCGTCTACGAGCAGTACTTC.

This clone came up once. The chain is built from TRBV6-5 and TRBJ2-3; the D is unclear. V lost 6 bases and J lost 4, with 17 bases in between. The CDR3 is 15 amino acids. Germline V gene sequence: CDR1 MNHEY, CDR2 SVGAGI. CDR3 bases: TGTGCCAGCAGCCGGCGGCGATCCATTGCAGATACGCAGTATTTT. It codes for CASSRRRSIADTQYF.

The V and J genes are TRBV12-3 or TRBV12-4 and TRBJ2-7; the D is unclear. This CDR3 comprises 12 residues. Trimming shortened V by 3 bases and J by 4 bases, and 7 bases separated the two germline ends. Here the CDR3 DNA reads TGTGCCAGCAGTTTCTTTATGTACGAGCAGTACTTC. This gives the protein CASSFFMYEQYF.

V and J are TRBV14 and TRBJ2-4; 8 bases align to TRBD2. The CDR3 extends over 16 amino acids. The V segment lost 4 bases and the J segment 0 bases; nucleotides outside the gene matches: 5. The germline gives CDR1 SGHDN, CDR2 FVKESK. The CDR3 coding sequence is TGTGCCAGCAGCCCTCGAGCGGGAGTAGCCAAAAACATTCAGTACTTC. This codes for CASSPRAGVAKNIQYF. Together with reference TRBV14 and TRBJ2-4, the CDR3 gives the full variable domain: EAGVTQFPSHSVIEKGQTVTLRCDPISGHDNLYWYRRVMGKEIKFLLHFVKESKQDESGMPNNRFLAERTGGTYSTLKVQPAELEDSGVYFCASSPRAGVAKNIQYFGAGTRLSVL.

This clone was seen just once. The chain recombines TRBV7-6 with TRBJ2-5, with TRBD2 as a possible D gene (6 bases). Germline assignment: CDR1 SGHVS and CDR2 FNYEAQ. The germline V and J ends were trimmed by 5 bases and 7 bases, with 20 bases remaining between them. The length of the CDR3 is 15 residues. CDR3 region: CASSLAAGRTATQYF. The CDR3, as DNA: TGTGCCAGCAGCCTGGCAGCCGGGAGAACGGCGACCCAGTACTTC.

J is TRBJ2-1 and V is TRBV5-1; TRBD2 matches at 9 bases. J was trimmed by 1 base and V by 3 bases; bases with no gene match: 5. The CDR3 extends over 16 amino acids. Germline V CDR1 and CDR2: SGHRS, YFSETQ. In nucleotides, the CDR3 is TGCGCCAGCAGCTCTAGCGGGACCATATCCTACAATGAGCAGTTCTTC. It specifies CASSSSGTISYNEQFF.

The chain joins TRBV29-1 to TRBJ2-5; 10 bases map to TRBD2. In germline, CDR1 is SQVTM, CDR2 ANQGSEA. The CDR3 sequence is 15 residues long. The V and J ends lost 4 bases and 5 bases, in that order; junction bases with no gene match: 10. The CDR3 spells CSVGSRLAGWETQYF. The DNA of the CDR3 is TGCAGCGTTGGATCACGACTAGCGGGCTGGGAGACCCAGTACTTC.

The chain has TRBV28 and TRBJ1-5, with D maybe TRBD1 (6 bases). Germline V gene sequence: CDR1 MDHEN, CDR2 SYDVKM. The CDR3 sequence is 16 residues long. Between the trimmed V and J ends, which lost 4 bases and 0 bases, there was a span of 13 bases. The DNA of the CDR3 is TGTGCCAGCAGTTCGTCAGGGGTATATAGCAATCAGCCCCAGCATTTT. This gives the protein CASSSSGVYSNQPQHF.

Only one count was recorded for this clone. The gene calls are TRBV3-1 (or the pseudogene TRBV3-2) and TRBJ2-7; 8 nucleotides line up with TRBD1. V shed 3 bases and J 3 bases; nucleotides not matched to a gene: 10. The CDR3 is 16 amino acids. In germline, CDR1 is LGHDT, CDR2 YNNKEL (reference sequence). Written as DNA, the CDR3 is TGTGCCAGCAGCCAGGGATCCGGGACAGGACTCTACGAGCAGTACTTC. It codes for CASSQGSGTGLYEQYF.

Concerning this clone: Other DNA sequences in this specimen translate into the identical CDR3. This sequence joins TRBV28 and TRBJ2-7; 10 bases agree with TRBD1. Trimming at V came to 5 bases and at J to 3 bases, leaving 4 bases not matched to a gene. The CDR3 loop spans 14 amino acids. The V gene's germline CDR1 is MDHEN and CDR2 SYDVKM. CDR3 sequence: CASSRTGGNYEQYF. CDR3 nucleotide sequence: TGTGCCAGCAGTAGGACAGGGGGAAACTACGAGCAGTACTTC.

This clone has a single count. The genes are TRBV5-1 and TRBJ2-7; 9 nucleotides line up with TRBD2. CDR1 SGHRS and CDR2 YFSETQ come from the germline V gene. Losses at the gene ends were 4 bases for V and 2 bases for J; bases not matched to a gene: 28. The CDR3 has 22 residues. CDR3 coding DNA: TGCGCCAGCAGCCTTTATGGGGGTTCCAGCGGGAGGCCAGATCACCACGCCTACGAGCAGTACTTC. It is translated as CASSLYGGSSGRPDHHAYEQYF.

The rearrangement uses TRBV11-1 and TRBJ2-7, with 9 bases matching TRBD1. With 5 bases clipped from V and 2 bases from J, the junction kept 4 bases outside the gene matches. The CDR3 contains 14 residues. The germline V gene has CDR1 SGHAT and CDR2 FQDESV (reference sequence). CDR3 sequence: CASSPRDRAYEQYF. DNA for the CDR3: TGTGCCAGCAGCCCCCGGGACAGGGCCTACGAGCAGTACTTC.

The table lists this clone with a count of one. The gene calls are TRBV28 and TRBJ2-3, with TRBD2 matching 8 bases. Per the germline V gene, CDR1 is MDHEN and CDR2 is SYDVKM. V trimming: 6 bases; J trimming: 1 base; junction bases outside the gene matches: 6. The CDR3 runs to 15 residues. The DNA of the CDR3 is TGTGCCAGCAGAAAAGCGGGAGCTGGCACAGATACGCAGTATTTT. Encoded protein: CASRKAGAGTDTQYF.

This clone appeared once. V and J are TRBV6-5 and TRBJ2-1; D possibly corresponds to TRBD1 (6 bases). Germline CDR1 is MNHEY and CDR2 is SVGAGI. The V end was cut by 7 bases, the J end by 9 bases, with 22 bases between. This CDR3 region has 15 residues. The CDR3 sequence: CASNDRTGLKGEQFF. The DNA of the CDR3 is TGTGCCAGCAACGACCGCACAGGGCTGAAGGGTGAGCAGTTCTTC.

This clone occurred many times. This rearrangement joins TRBV7-9 to TRBJ1-1, with TRBD1 matching over 7 bases. Germline V gene sequence: CDR1 SEHNR, CDR2 FQNEAQ (reference sequence). After removal of 4 bases from V and 5 bases from J, the junction contained 1 base not matched to a gene. CDR3 size: 12 residues. The CDR3 sequence: CASSSQGTEAFF. The CDR3 bases are TGTGCCAGCAGCTCACAGGGGACTGAAGCTTTCTTT.

V is TRBV5-4 and J is TRBJ2-7; possible D gene TRBD2, 6 bases. CDR1 and CDR2 from the germline V gene are SGHNT and YYREEE (reference sequence). Trimming left V 0 bases short and J 0 bases short, with 10 bases between. This CDR3 comprises 15 residues. CDR3 protein: CASSLGKGLSYEQYF. CDR3 sequence (DNA): TGTGCCAGCAGCTTGGGGAAGGGACTCTCCTACGAGCAGTACTTC.

This chain connects TRBV5-4 to TRBJ2-1; 13 nucleotides match TRBD2. This CDR3 is 15 amino acids long. J lost 8 bases, V lost 4 bases, and 6 bases had no gene match. CDR1 is SGHNT and CDR2 is YYREEE in the germline V gene (reference sequence). CDR3: CASSQRTSGSHEQFF. The CDR3 DNA follows: TGTGCCAGCAGCCAAAGGACTAGCGGGAGTCATGAGCAGTTCTTC.

The chain employs TRBV27 and TRBJ1-4; perhaps TRBD1 as D (6 bases). The germline V gene has CDR1 MNHEY and CDR2 SMNVEV (reference sequence). The CDR3 runs to 17 residues. Trimming left V 5 bases short and J 7 bases short, with 23 bases between. The CDR3 coding sequence is TGTGCCAGCAGTAAGAGGGGTTTACAGGGAAGGAGTGAAAAACTGTTTTTT. Protein: CASSKRGLQGRSEKLFF.

The V call is TRBV13, the J call TRBJ2-7; TRBD1 is a possible D gene (6 bases). CDR3 length: 14 residues. V was pared by 5 bases and J by 3 bases, with 14 bases between. Germline CDR1 PRHDT, CDR2 FYEKMQ (reference sequence). The DNA for the CDR3 is TGTGCCAGCAGCCTAAAAACAGGGATCTACGAGCAGTACTTC. Its protein is CASSLKTGIYEQYF.

The rearrangement links TRBV5-1 to TRBJ1-1; D may be TRBD1 (5 bases). V was shortened by 3 bases and J by 0 bases, with 12 bases between the two germline ends. The germline V gene encodes CDR1 SGHRS and CDR2 YFSETQ. This CDR3 region has 15 residues. The CDR3 spells CASSWGISLNTEAFF. Written as DNA, the CDR3 is TGCGCCAGCAGCTGGGGCATATCTTTGAACACTGAAGCTTTCTTT.

Details on this clone: Additional DNA sequences in this sample encode the identical CDR3. The V call is TRBV10-3, the J call TRBJ2-7; 7 nucleotides align to TRBD1. The V gene's germline CDR1 is ENHRY and CDR2 SYGVKD. The CDR3 spans 12 residues. V lost 4 bases, J lost 3 bases, and 0 bases stayed unmatched. In DNA form, the CDR3 reads TGTGCCATCAGTGGACAGGGCTACGAGCAGTACTTC. This gives the protein CAISGQGYEQYF.

V and J are TRBV5-1 and TRBJ1-1; 8 bases map to TRBD1. Germline CDR1 reads SGHRS; CDR2 reads YFSETQ. V lost 2 bases to trimming and J lost 1 base; unmatched junction nucleotides: 19. There are 20 residues in the CDR3. The CDR3 coding sequence is TGCGCCAGCAGCTTAGGTCCCAGGCTCGAAAGTGGGACAGGGAACACTGAAGCTTTCTTT. Amino acid sequence: CASSLGPRLESGTGNTEAFF.

The chain carries TRBV20-1 and TRBJ1-5; 8 bases are a match to TRBD1. V dropped 3 bases and J dropped 4; count of bases not matched to a gene: 8. The V gene's germline CDR1 is DFQATT and CDR2 SNEGSKA (reference sequence). CDR3 size: 15 residues. CDR3 loop: CSASWGRGRNQPQHF. The CDR3 DNA reads TGCAGTGCTAGTTGGGGCAGGGGGCGAAATCAGCCCCAGCATTTT.

The chain couples TRBV6-5 to TRBJ2-1; D is perhaps TRBD1 (5 bases). This CDR3 comprises 11 residues. In germline, CDR1 is MNHEY, CDR2 SVGAGI. Trimming took off 5 bases at V and 7 bases at J, with 6 bases between the two ends. CDR3 sequence reads: CASSQGNEQFF. The CDR3 DNA is TGTGCCAGCAGTCAGGGAAATGAGCAGTTCTTC.

The CDR3 sequence is CSALDRRSYEQYF. Here the CDR3 DNA reads TGCAGCGCCTTAGACAGGCGATCCTACGAGCAGTACTTC. This chain joins TRBV29-1 and TRBJ2-7, with D perhaps matching TRBD1 (6 bases). The CDR3 extends over 13 amino acids. V lost 7 bases and J lost 1, with 14 bases in between. CDR1 is SQVTM, CDR2 ANQGSEA, per germline.

The chain couples TRBV28 to TRBJ1-2; D possibly corresponds to TRBD1 (5 bases). The CDR3 runs to 15 residues. Germline V CDR1 and CDR2: MDHEN, SYDVKM. Trimming shortened V by 2 bases and J by 7 bases, and 17 bases separated the two germline ends. The CDR3 protein is CASSLGTTREGGYTF. The DNA for the CDR3 is TGTGCCAGCAGTTTAGGGACTACAAGGGAGGGTGGCTACACCTTC.

V usage is TRBV4-2 and J usage is TRBJ1-1; D possibly corresponds to TRBD1 (6 bases). Germline V lookup: CDR1 LGHNA, CDR2 YNFKEQ. V was cut by 4 bases and J by 1 base, with 16 bases left in between. The CDR3 runs 16 residues. Here the CDR3 reads CASSLNPQGPNTEAFF. In DNA, the CDR3 is TGTGCCAGCAGCCTAAACCCCCAGGGGCCGAACACTGAAGCTTTCTTT.

J is TRBJ2-1 and V is TRBV27; 12 positions agree with TRBD2. CDR3 length: 15 residues. J gave up 4 bases and V 7 bases, and 5 bases lay outside the gene matches. Germline V gene data show CDR1 as MNHEY and CDR2 as SMNVEV (reference sequence). The CDR3 DNA is TGTGCCAGCACACTAGCGGGAGGACAGTACAATGAGCAGTTCTTC. Its translation: CASTLAGGQYNEQFF.

The chain recombines TRBV28 with TRBJ2-5, with D perhaps TRBD2 (6 bases). Germline values: CDR1 MDHEN, CDR2 SYDVKM. The CDR3 has 13 residues. Trimming cost V 2 bases and J 4 bases, with 8 bases left between them. DNA of the CDR3: TGTGCCAGCAGTTTAGGGGGGATAGAGACCCAGTACTTC. Translating gives CASSLGGIETQYF.

This chain joins TRBV7-8 and TRBJ2-3; a weak D match, TRBD2 (6 bases). The V and J ends lost 3 bases and 0 bases respectively, with 10 bases between them. The CDR3 is 15 residues long. The germline CDR1 and CDR2 sequences are SGHVS and FQNEAQ. CDR3 nucleotides: TGTGCCAGCAGCTTGGACTATGCTAGCACAGATACGCAGTATTTT. Translated, it gives CASSLDYASTDTQYF.